This TCR beta chain was recorded in a study of cytomegalovirus exposure and HLA in healthy donors. Broader study findings: At a 0.05 false discovery rate, a later analysis found 16,951 TCR beta sequences to be associated with HLA alleles.

Points on this clone: The antigen is undetermined.

Trimming pared 8 bases from V and 0 bases from J, leaving 11 bases between. The length of the CDR3 is 14 residues. Germline V gene data show CDR1 as LNHDA and CDR2 as SQIVND (reference sequence). Use of 60 Vbeta and 13 Jbeta primers characterized the PCR. Measured with immunoSEQ multiplex PCR; TCRdb has only the in-frame clones, and not every one. The sample records around 150,000 clones, approximately 82% being singletons. V usage is TRBV19 and J usage is TRBJ2-1, with D perhaps matching TRBD1 (6 bases). The sequencing input was PBMCs. This sequence was found in a man aged 40-49 years in good health and CMV-seronegative. The chain's CDR3 is CASRPGHSYNEQFF. DNA of the CDR3: TGTGCCAGTCGACCGGGACACTCCTACAATGAGCAGTTCTTC.